This T cell receptor beta chain emerged from a study of blood T cell repertoires in COVID-19. Study context: T cells, B-cell-depleted T cells, or PBMCs provided the cDNA or gDNA that served as material.

The count of this clone is one. Original processing notes: From reference gene primer amplification, estimates of nucleated cell counts were derived. Assay used: immunoSEQ multiplex PCR; TCRdb lists only in-frame clones, some missing. V and J calls and clone size are given by that table; D and trimming were obtained from the DNA. The sample includes around 130,000 clones, roughly four fifths of them seen just once. This CDR3 region has 14 residues. With 3 bases removed from V and 11 bases from J, the gap between germline ends came to 17 bases. Looked up from germline, CDR1 is SEHNR and CDR2 is FQNEAQ (reference sequence).

V and J are TRBV7-9 and TRBJ1-5; possibly TRBD1 for D (5 bases). The specimen sequenced was peripheral blood. The sequence was obtained from a human donor in a cohort sampled during active COVID-19. This CDR3 reads CASSLEGRYFTQHF. The DNA for the CDR3 is TGTGCCAGCAGCTTGGAGGGGAGATATTTTACCCAGCATTTT.